The TCR beta chain under discussion was sequenced for a study of CD8 T cells in ankylosing spondylitis. TCRdb analysed the 5' RACE reads with MiXCR anew, one entry per CDR3 protein. The table includes about 330,000 distinct CDR3 sequences, around 8% detected once. With respect to this clonotype: Its antigen is as yet unknown.

Points from the study as a whole: Within ankylosing spondylitis blood, a TCR beta motif made up of eight highly homologous variants appeared to be characteristic.

CDR3 size: 12 residues. V lost 3 bases and J 8 bases, leaving 13 bases between the germline ends. The germline gives CDR1 DFQATT, CDR2 SNEGSKA (reference sequence). Sequenced input: blood, either unsorted or a sorted T cell fraction (not recorded which). V usage is TRBV20-1 and J usage is TRBJ1-2; D is undetermined. This TCR derives from a male donor with ankylosing spondylitis. This CDR3 is CSARDLTGGYTF. The DNA for the CDR3 is TGCAGTGCTAGGGACCTCACGGGGGGCTACACCTTC.